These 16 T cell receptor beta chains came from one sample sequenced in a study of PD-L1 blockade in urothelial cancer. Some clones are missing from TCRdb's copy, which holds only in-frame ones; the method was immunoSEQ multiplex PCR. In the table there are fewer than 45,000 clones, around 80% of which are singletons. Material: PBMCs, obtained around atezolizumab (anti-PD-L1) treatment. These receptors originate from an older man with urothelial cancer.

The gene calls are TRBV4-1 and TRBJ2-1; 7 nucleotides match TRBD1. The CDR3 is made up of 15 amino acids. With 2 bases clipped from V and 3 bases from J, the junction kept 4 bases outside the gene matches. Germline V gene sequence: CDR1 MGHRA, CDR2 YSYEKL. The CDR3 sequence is CASSQTRDSYNEQFF. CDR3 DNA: TGCGCCAGCAGCCAAACCCGGGACAGCTACAATGAGCAGTTCTTC.

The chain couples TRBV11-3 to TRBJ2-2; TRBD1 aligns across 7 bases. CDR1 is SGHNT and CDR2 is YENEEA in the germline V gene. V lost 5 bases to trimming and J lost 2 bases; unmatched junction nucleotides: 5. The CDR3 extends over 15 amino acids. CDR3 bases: TGTGCCAGCAGCCCCCGGGACAGAAACACCGGGGAGCTGTTTTTT. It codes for CASSPRDRNTGELFF.

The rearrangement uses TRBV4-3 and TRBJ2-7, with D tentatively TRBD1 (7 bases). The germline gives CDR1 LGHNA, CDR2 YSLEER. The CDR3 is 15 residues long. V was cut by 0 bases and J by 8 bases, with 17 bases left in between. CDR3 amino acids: CASSQDIGGGPKQYF. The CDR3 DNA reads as TGCGCCAGCAGCCAAGATATAGGAGGGGGCCCTAAGCAGTACTTC.

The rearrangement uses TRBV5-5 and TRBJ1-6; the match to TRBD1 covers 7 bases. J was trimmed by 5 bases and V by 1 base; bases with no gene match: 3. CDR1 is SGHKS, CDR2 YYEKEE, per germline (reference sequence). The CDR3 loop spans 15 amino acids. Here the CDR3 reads CASSLSTGNNSPLHF. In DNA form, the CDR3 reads TGTGCCAGCAGCTTGTCGACAGGGAATAATTCACCCCTCCACTTT.

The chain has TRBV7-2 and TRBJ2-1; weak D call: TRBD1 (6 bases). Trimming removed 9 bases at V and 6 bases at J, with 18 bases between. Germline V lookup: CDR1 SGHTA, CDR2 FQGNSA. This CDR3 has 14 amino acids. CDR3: CASGEDRFSNEQFF. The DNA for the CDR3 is TGTGCCAGTGGAGAAGACAGGTTTAGCAATGAGCAGTTCTTC.

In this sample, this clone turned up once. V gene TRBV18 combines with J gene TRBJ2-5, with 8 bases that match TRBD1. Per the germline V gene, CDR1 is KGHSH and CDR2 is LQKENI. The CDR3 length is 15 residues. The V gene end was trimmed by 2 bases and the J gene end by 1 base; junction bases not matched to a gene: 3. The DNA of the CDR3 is TGTGCCAGCTCACCATGGACAGGGAGCCAAGAGACCCAGTACTTC. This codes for CASSPWTGSQETQYF.

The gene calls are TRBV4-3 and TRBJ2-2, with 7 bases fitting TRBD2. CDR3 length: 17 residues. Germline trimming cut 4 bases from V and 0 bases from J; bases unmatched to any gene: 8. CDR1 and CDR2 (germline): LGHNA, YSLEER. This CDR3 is CASSPAGDRPNTGELFF. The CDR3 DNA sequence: TGCGCCAGCAGCCCCGCGGGAGATCGACCGAACACCGGGGAGCTGTTTTTT.

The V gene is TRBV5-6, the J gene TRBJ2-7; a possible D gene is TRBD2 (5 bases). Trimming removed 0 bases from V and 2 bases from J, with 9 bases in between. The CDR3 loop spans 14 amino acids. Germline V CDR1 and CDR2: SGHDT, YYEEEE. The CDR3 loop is CASSLGTPAYEQYF. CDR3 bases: TGTGCCAGCAGCTTGGGGACTCCAGCCTACGAGCAGTACTTC.

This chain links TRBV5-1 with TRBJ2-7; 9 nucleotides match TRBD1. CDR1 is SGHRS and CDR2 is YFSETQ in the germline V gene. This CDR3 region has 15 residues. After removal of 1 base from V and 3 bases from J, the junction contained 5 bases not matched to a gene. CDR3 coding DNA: TGCGCCAGCAGCTTGTTTGGGACAGGGCTCTACGAGCAGTACTTC. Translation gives CASSLFGTGLYEQYF.

The CDR3, as DNA: TGCGCCAGCAGCTGGGGACAGAACACTGAAGCTTTCTTT. Translating gives CASSWGQNTEAFF. The chain uses TRBV5-1 and TRBJ1-1, with D perhaps matching TRBD1 (6 bases). The CDR3 length is 13 residues. V was clipped by 3 bases and J by 1 base, with 7 bases between them. Germline V gene data show CDR1 as SGHRS and CDR2 as YFSETQ.

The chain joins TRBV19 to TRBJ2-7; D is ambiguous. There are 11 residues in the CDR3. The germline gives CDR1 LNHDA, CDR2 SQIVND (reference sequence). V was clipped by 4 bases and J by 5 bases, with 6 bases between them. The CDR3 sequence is CASSRYNEQYF. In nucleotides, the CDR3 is TGTGCCAGTAGTAGGTACAACGAGCAGTACTTC.

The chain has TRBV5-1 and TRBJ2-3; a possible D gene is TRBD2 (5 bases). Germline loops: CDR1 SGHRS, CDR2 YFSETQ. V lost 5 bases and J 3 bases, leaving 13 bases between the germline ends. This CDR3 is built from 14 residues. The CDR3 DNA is TGCGCCAGCAGTCGGGGAGAGTGGACAGATACGCAGTATTTT. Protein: CASSRGEWTDTQYF.

The CDR3 reads CASSLMGGAFYNEQFF. The CDR3 DNA is TGTGCCAGCAGCTTAATGGGGGGAGCCTTCTACAATGAGCAGTTCTTC. The chain combines TRBV7-3 with TRBJ2-1; TRBD2 is a possible D gene (6 bases). Trimming shortened V by 1 base and J by 3 bases, and 13 bases separated the two germline ends. CDR3 size: 16 residues. The germline gives CDR1 SGHTA, CDR2 FQGTGA.

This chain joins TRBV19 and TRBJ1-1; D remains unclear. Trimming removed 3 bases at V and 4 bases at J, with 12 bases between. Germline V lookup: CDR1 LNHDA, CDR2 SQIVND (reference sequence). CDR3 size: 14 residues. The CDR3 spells CASSIAGMGTEAFF. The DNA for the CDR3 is TGTGCCAGTAGTATTGCGGGAATGGGCACTGAAGCTTTCTTT. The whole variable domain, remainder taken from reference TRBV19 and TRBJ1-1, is DGGITQSPKYLFRKEGQNVTLSCEQNLNHDAMYWYRQDPGQGLRLIYYSQIVNDFQKGDIAEGYSVSREKKESFPLTVTSAQKNPTAFYLCASSIAGMGTEAFFGQGTRLTVV.

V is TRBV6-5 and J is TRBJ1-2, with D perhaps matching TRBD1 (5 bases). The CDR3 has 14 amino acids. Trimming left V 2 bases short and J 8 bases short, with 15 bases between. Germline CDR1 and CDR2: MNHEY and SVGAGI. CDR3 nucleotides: TGTGCCAGCAGTTACGGGGGGAGCAAGGGAGGCTACACCTTC. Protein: CASSYGGSKGGYTF.

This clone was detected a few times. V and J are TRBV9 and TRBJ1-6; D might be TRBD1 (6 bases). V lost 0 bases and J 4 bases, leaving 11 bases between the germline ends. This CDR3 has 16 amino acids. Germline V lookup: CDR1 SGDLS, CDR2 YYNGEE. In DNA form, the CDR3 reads TGTGCCAGCAGCGTAGTAGGGGGAGGGTATAATTCACCCCTCCACTTT. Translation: CASSVVGGGYNSPLHF.